The present T cell receptor (beta chain) was sequenced within a study of early stage breast cancer tumors. Regarding the study as a whole: Bulk DNA sequencing of unsorted cells missed chain pairing and markers. Commonly generated sequences made up most enriched TCRB sequences shared between patients. Comparing each tissue with blood distinguished tumor from normal in about 90% of the 16 patients. Compared with adjacent normal breast, tumors showed about 2.5-fold denser, more clonal T cells.

As regards this clone: Its matching antigen is unknown. The sample contains more than one DNA sequence encoding this CDR3.

Germline loops: CDR1 DFQATT, CDR2 SNEGSKA (reference sequence). Trimming took 1 base from V and 5 from J, leaving 6 bases between them. The CDR3 is 11 amino acids. Sequencing used immunoSEQ multiplex PCR; TCRdb keeps in-frame clones, though not all of them. In the table there are fewer than 70,000 clones, around 80% of which are singletons. Sequenced material: blood. The chain carries TRBV20-1 and TRBJ2-7; no definite D call. The receptor was derived from a person aged 40 to 49 with breast cancer. The CDR3 here is CSARGVNEQYF. The CDR3 DNA is TGCAGTGCTAGAGGTGTGAACGAGCAGTACTTC.